The source of this T cell receptor beta chain is a study of T cell responses to AZD1222 COVID-19 vaccine. This clone is a singleton in its sample. The germline V and J ends were trimmed by 2 bases and 1 base, with 15 bases remaining between them. Germline values: CDR1 SGHRS, CDR2 YFSETQ. The CDR3 is made up of 16 amino acids. Assay: immunoSEQ multiplex PCR; the TCRdb copy retains only in-frame clones and omits some. Among about 120,000 clones listed, 88% were seen once. The specimen comprised peripheral blood, sampled on day 0 of AZD1222 vaccination. This clonotype originated in an adult in good health. This chain joins TRBV5-1 and TRBJ1-1, with a tentative D call TRBD1 (5 bases). CDR3 nucleotide sequence: TGCGCCAGCAGCTTCATCAGTGGGCAGGGGAACACTGAAGCTTTCTTT. Its translation: CASSFISGQGNTEAFF. Full variable domain (outside the CDR3, taken from reference TRBV5-1 and TRBJ1-1): KAGVTQTPRYLIKTRGQQVTLSCSPISGHRSVSWYQQTPGQGLQFLFEYFSETQRNKGNFPGRFSGRQFSNSRSEMNVSTLELGDSALYLCASSFISGQGNTEAFFGQGTRLTVV.